This T cell receptor beta chain is from a study of T cell changes during pregnancy in multiple sclerosis. Germline-derived CDR1 and CDR2 are LGHNT and FRNRAP. V lost 3 bases and J lost 2, with 16 bases in between. The CDR3 has 17 residues. The data were produced by immunoSEQ multiplex PCR, yet TCRdb's version contains in-frame clones alone and is incomplete. The sample holds some 99,000 clones, 93% seen once. This receptor was obtained from a female donor with multiple sclerosis, enrolled in a pregnancy study. The sample here was peripheral blood, taken after pregnancy. J is TRBJ2-2 and V is TRBV12-5; the D gene is possibly TRBD2 (6 bases). CDR3 loop: CASGLRRGILNTGELFF. CDR3 DNA sequence: TGTGCTAGTGGTTTACGGAGGGGTATCCTAAACACCGGGGAGCTGTTTTTT.